This entry is about one T cell receptor (beta chain). Its cognate antigen is unknown. This specimen belongs to a study of OX40 agonist ivuxolimab in advanced cancers. Study findings and constraints: No determination was made of the antigen specificity of the expanded peripheral T cells.

This CDR3 has 17 residues. The V and J ends lost 3 bases and 4 bases respectively, with 21 bases between them. CDR1 is PRHDT, CDR2 FYEKMQ, per germline (reference sequence). Sequencing was performed with immunoSEQ multiplex PCR; in TCRdb, only in-frame clones are kept and a portion is missing. This sample carries 12,000 or so clones, approximately 81% of them seen once, and the ten largest clones take 9.2%. This sample comprised CD4+ or CD8+ T cells sorted from blood, obtained in a trial of the OX40 agonist ivuxolimab. The TCR comes from an adult with an advanced solid tumor such as melanoma, head and neck, liver or kidney cancer. The chain is built from TRBV13 and TRBJ1-2; D is perhaps TRBD1 (6 bases). DNA of the CDR3: TGTGCCAGCAGCTTCGAAGGTGCGGGGACACCGCTCTATGGCTACACCTTC. It yields the protein CASSFEGAGTPLYGYTF.